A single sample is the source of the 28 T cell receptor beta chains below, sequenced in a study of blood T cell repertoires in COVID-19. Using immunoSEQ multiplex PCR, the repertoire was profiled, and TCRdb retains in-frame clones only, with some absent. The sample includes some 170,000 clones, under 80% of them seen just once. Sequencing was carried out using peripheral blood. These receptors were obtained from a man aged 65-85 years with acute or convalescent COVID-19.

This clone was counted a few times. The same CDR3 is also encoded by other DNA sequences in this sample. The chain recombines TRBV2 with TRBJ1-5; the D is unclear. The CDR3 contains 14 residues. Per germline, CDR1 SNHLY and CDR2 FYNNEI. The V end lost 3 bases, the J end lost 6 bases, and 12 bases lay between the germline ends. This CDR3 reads CASSDVGRGQPQHF. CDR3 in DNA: TGTGCCAGCAGTGACGTAGGGCGGGGTCAGCCCCAGCATTTT.

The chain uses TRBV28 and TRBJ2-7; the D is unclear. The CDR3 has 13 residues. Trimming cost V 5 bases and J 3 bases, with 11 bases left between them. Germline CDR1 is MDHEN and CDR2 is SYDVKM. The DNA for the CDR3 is TGTGCCAGCAGTAAAGGTGGCGGCTACGAGCAGTACTTC. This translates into CASSKGGGYEQYF.

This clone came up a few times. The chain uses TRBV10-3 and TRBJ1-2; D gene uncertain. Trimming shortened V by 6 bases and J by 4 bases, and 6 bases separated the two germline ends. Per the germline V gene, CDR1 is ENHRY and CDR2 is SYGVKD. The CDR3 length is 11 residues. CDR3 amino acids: CAIRDFYGYTF. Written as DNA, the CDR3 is TGTGCCATCAGGGACTTCTATGGCTACACCTTC.

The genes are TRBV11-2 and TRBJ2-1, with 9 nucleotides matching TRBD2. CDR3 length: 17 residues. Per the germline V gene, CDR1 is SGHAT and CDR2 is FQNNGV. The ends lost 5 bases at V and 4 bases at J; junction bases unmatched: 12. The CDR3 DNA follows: TGTGCCAGCAGCATAGGAGCGGGGGGAATATTATACAATGAGCAGTTCTTC. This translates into CASSIGAGGILYNEQFF.

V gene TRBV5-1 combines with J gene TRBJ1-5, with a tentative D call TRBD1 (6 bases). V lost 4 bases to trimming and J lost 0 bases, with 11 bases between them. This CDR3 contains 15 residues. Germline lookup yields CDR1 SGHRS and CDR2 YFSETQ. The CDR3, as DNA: TGCGCCAGCAGCCCGGACAGCTATAGCAATCAGCCCCAGCATTTT. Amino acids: CASSPDSYSNQPQHF.

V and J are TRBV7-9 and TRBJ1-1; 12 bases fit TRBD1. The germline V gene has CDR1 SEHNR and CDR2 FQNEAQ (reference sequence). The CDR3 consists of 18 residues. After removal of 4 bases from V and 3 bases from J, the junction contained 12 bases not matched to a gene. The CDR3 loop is CASSWGQGARRSYTEAFF. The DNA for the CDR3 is TGTGCCAGCAGCTGGGGACAGGGGGCCCGTAGGAGTTACACTGAAGCTTTCTTT.

The CDR3 region has the DNA TGTGCCAGCAGCTTAGAGGCCGACAATGAGCAGTTCTTC. As protein: CASSLEADNEQFF. This rearrangement joins TRBV11-3 to TRBJ2-1, with D unclear. CDR1 is SGHNT, CDR2 YENEEA, per germline. V lost 0 bases to trimming and J lost 5 bases, with 5 bases between them. This CDR3 has 13 amino acids. The full variable domain, rest sourced from reference TRBV11-3 and TRBJ2-1, is EAGVVQSPRYKIIEKKQPVAFWCNPISGHNTLYWYLQNLGQGPELLIRYENEEAVDDSQLPKDRFSAERLKGVDSTLKIQPAELGDSAVYLCASSLEADNEQFFGPGTRLTVL.

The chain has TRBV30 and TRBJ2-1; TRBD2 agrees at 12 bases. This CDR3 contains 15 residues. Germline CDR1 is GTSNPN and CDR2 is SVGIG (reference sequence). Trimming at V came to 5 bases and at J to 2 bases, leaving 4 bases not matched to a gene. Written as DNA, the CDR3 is TGTGCCTGGCAACTAGCGGGAGGCCCCTACAATGAGCAGTTCTTC. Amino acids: CAWQLAGGPYNEQFF. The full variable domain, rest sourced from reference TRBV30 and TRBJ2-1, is SQTIHQWPATLVQPVGSPLSLECTVEGTSNPNLYWYRQAAGRGLQLLFYSVGIGQISSEVPQNLSASRPQDRQFILSSKKLLLSDSGFYLCAWQLAGGPYNEQFFGPGTRLTVL.

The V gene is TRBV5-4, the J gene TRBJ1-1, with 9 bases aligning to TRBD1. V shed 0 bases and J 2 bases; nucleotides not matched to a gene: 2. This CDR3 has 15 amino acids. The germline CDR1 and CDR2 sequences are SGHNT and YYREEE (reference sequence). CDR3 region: CASSLVGQGNTEAFF. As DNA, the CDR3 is TGTGCCAGCAGCTTGGTGGGACAGGGAAACACTGAAGCTTTCTTT.

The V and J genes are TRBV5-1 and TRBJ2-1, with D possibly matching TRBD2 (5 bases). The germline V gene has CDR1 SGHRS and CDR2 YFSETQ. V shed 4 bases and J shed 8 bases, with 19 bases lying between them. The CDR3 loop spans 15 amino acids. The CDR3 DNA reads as TGCGCCAGCAGCCGAGCTCTAGCTGTTCGGGATGAGCAGTTCTTC. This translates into CASSRALAVRDEQFF. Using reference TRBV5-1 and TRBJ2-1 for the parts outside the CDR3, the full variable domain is KAGVTQTPRYLIKTRGQQVTLSCSPISGHRSVSWYQQTPGQGLQFLFEYFSETQRNKGNFPGRFSGRQFSNSRSEMNVSTLELGDSALYLCASSRALAVRDEQFFGPGTRLTVL.

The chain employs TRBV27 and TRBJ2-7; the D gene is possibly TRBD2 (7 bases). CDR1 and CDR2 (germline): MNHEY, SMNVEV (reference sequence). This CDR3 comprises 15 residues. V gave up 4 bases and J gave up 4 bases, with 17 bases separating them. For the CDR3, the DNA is TGTGCCAGCAGTTCCCGTCGGGGGGCTCTTTACGAGCAGTACTTC. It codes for CASSSRRGALYEQYF.

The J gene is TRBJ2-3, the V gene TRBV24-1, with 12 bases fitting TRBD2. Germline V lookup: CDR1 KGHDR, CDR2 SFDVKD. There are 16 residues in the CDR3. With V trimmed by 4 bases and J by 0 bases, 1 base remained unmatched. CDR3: CATSDGTSGSTDTQYF. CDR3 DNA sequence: TGTGCCACCAGTGACGGGACTAGCGGGAGCACAGATACGCAGTATTTT.

The CDR3 protein is CASSPRANQPQHF. CDR3 nucleotide sequence: TGTGCCAGCAGCCCCCGCGCCAATCAGCCCCAGCATTTT. The chain carries TRBV5-6 and TRBJ1-5; no definite D call. This CDR3 is 13 amino acids long. The V end lost 4 bases, the J end lost 3 bases, and 8 bases lay between the germline ends. Germline CDR1 is SGHDT and CDR2 is YYEEEE.

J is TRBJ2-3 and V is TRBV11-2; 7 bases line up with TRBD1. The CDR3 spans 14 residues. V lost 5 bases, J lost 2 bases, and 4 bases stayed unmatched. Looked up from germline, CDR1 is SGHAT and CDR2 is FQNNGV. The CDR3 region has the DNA TGTGCCAGCAGCCCCGGGACAGTCACAGATACGCAGTATTTT. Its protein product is CASSPGTVTDTQYF.

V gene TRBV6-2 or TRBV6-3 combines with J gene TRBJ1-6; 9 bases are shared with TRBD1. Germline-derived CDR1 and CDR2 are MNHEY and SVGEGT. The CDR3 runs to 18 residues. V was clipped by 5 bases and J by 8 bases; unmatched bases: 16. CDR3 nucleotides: TGTGCCAGCAGTACGACTTCGTCCGGGACAGGGTTTCATTCACCCCTCCACTTT. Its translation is CASSTTSSGTGFHSPLHF.

CDR3 bases: TGTGCCAGCAGCCTTAGCGGGAATCCCACCGAGCAGTACTTC. Translated: CASSLSGNPTEQYF. The rearrangement joins TRBV6-2 or TRBV6-3 to TRBJ2-7, with 8 bases identical to TRBD2. CDR3 length equals 14 residues. Germline V CDR1 and CDR2: MNHEY, SVGEGT. J gave up 6 bases and V 6 bases, and 10 bases lay outside the gene matches.

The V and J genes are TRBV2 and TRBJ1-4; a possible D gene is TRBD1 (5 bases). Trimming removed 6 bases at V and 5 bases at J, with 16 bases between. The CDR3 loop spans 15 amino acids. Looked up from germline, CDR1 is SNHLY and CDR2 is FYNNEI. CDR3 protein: CASSKMGEGNEKLFF. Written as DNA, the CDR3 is TGTGCCAGCAGCAAGATGGGGGAGGGGAATGAAAAACTGTTTTTT. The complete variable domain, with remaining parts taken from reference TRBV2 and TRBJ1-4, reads EPEVTQTPSHQVTQMGQEVILRCVPISNHLYFYWYRQILGQKVEFLVSFYNNEISEKSEIFDDQFSVERPDGSNFTLKIRSTKLEDSAMYFCASSKMGEGNEKLFFGSGTQLSVL.

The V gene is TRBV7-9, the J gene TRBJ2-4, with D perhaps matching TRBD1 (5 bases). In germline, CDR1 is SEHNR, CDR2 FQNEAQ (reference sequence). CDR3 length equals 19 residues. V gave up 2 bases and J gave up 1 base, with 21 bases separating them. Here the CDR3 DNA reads TGTGCCAGCAGCTTACCCCCTGACAGAATAGGGTCGGCCAAAAACATTCAGTACTTC. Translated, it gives CASSLPPDRIGSAKNIQYF.

The chain's CDR3 is CASSWGGRASSYEQYF. As DNA, the CDR3 is TGTGCCAGCAGCTGGGGGGGCCGCGCCAGCTCCTACGAGCAGTACTTC. This rearrangement joins TRBV7-6 to TRBJ2-7, with D perhaps matching TRBD2 (7 bases). The CDR3 totals 16 residues. CDR1 SGHVS and CDR2 FNYEAQ come from the germline V gene. V lost 4 bases to trimming and J lost 0 bases, with 16 bases between them. Full variable domain (missing parts from reference TRBV7-6 and TRBJ2-7): GAGVSQSPRYKVTKRGQDVALRCDPISGHVSLYWYRQALGQGPEFLTYFNYEAQQDKSGLPNDRFSAERPEGSISTLTIQRTEQRDSAMYRCASSWGGRASSYEQYFGPGTRLTVT.

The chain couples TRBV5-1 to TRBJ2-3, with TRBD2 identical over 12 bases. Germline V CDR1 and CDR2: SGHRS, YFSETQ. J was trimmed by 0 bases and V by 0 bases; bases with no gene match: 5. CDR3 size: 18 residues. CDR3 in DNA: TGCGCCAGCAGCTTGGTCCCTAGCGGGGGGGTTAGCACAGATACGCAGTATTTT. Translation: CASSLVPSGGVSTDTQYF.

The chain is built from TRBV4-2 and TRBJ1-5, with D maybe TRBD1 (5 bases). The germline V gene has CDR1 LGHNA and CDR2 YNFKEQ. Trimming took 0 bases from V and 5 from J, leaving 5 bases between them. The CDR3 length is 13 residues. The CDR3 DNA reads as TGTGCCAGCAGCCAAGACAGGGATCAGCCCCAGCATTTT. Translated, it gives CASSQDRDQPQHF.

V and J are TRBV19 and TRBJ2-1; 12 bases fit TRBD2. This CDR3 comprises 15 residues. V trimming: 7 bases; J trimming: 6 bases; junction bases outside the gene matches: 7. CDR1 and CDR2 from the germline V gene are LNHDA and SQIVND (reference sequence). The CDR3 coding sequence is TGTGCCAGTAATATTCTAGCGGGGGGGATCAATGAGCAGTTCTTC. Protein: CASNILAGGINEQFF.

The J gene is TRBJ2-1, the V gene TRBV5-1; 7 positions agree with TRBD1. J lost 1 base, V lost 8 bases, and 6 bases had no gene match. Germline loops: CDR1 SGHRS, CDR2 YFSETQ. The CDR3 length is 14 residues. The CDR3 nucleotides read TGCGCCAGTACGGGACAGAAATCCTACAATGAGCAGTTCTTC. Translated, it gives CASTGQKSYNEQFF.

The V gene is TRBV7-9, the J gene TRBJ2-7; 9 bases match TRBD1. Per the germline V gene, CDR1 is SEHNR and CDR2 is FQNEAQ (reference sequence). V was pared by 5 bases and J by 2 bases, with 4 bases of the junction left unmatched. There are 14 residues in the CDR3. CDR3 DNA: TGTGCCAGCAGCCCCCGGGACAGGGCCTACGAGCAGTACTTC. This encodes CASSPRDRAYEQYF.

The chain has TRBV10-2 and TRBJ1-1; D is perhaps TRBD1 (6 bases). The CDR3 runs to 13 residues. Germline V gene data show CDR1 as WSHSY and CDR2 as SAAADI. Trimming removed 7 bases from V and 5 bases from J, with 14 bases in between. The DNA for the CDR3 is TGCGCCAGCACTAAACAGGGAAATACTGAAGCTTTCTTT. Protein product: CASTKQGNTEAFF.

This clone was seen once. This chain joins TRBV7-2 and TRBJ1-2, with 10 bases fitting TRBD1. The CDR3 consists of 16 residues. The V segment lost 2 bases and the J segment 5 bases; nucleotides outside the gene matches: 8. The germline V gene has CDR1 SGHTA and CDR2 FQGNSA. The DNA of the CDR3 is TGTGCCAGCAGCTTATCCAAGGACAGGGGGGGGTATGGCTACACCTTC. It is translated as CASSLSKDRGGYGYTF.

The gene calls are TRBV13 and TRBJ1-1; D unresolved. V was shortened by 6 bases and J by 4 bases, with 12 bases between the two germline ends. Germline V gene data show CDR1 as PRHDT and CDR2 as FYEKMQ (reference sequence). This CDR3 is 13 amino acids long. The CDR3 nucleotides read TGTGCCAGCAGTATGTGGCGGGGCACTGAAGCTTTCTTT. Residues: CASSMWRGTEAFF.

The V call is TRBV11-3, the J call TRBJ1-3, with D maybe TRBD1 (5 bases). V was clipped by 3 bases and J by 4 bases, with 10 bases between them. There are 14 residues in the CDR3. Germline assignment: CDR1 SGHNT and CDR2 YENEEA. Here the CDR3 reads CASSFGTTGNTIYF. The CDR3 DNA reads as TGTGCCAGCAGCTTCGGGACTACGGGAAACACCATATATTTT.